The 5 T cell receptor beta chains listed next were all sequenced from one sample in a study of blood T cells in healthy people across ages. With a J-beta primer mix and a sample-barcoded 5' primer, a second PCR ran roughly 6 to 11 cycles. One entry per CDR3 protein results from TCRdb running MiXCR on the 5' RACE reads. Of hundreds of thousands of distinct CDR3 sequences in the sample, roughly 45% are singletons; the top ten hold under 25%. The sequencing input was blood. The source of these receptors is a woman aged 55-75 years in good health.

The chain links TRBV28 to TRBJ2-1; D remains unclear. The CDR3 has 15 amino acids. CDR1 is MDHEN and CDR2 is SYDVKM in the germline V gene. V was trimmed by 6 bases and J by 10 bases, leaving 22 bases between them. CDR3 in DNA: TGTGCCAGCAGCCGGCCGGTGTTTGAGGTAAAGGAGCAGTTCTTC. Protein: CASSRPVFEVKEQFF.

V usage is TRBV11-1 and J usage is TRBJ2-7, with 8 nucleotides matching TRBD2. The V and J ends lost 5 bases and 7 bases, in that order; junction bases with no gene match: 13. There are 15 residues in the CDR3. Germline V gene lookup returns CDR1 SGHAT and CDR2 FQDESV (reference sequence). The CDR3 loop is CASSRIAGNYHEQYF. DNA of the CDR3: TGTGCCAGCAGCCGAATAGCGGGAAACTACCATGAGCAGTACTTC. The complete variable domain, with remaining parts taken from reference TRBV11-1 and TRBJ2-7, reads EAEVAQSPRYKITEKSQAVAFWCDPISGHATLYWYRQILGQGPELLVQFQDESVVDDSQLPKDRFSAERLKGVDSTLKIQPAELGDSAMYLCASSRIAGNYHEQYFGPGTRLTVT.

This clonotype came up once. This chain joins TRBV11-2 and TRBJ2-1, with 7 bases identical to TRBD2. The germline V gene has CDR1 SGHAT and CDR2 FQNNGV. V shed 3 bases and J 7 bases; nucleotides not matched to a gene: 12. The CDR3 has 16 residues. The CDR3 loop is CASSFPGLGSGNEQFF. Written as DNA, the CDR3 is TGTGCCAGCAGCTTCCCCGGACTAGGTTCGGGTAATGAGCAGTTCTTC.

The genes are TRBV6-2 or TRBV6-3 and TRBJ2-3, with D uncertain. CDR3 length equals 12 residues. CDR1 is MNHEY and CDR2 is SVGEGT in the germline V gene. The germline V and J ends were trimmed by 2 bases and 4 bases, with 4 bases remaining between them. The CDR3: CASSYQPDTQYF. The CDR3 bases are TGTGCCAGCAGTTACCAGCCAGATACGCAGTATTTT.

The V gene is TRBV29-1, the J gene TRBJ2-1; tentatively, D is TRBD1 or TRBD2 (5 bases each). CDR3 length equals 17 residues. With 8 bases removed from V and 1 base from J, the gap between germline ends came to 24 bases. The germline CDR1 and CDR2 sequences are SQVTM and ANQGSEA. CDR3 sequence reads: CSLPGPRVAGSYNEQFF. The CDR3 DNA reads TGCAGCTTACCGGGGCCGAGAGTCGCCGGATCCTACAATGAGCAGTTCTTC.